The sample holds many counts of the clone carrying this TCR beta chain. This sample stems from a study of Graves' ophthalmopathy and Graves' hyperthyroidism. RNA served as the template for amplifying TCR beta CDR3 regions. The workflow started with a first-round RT-PCR run with HTBI primers and then moved on to a second-round multiplex PCR. TCRdb redid the calling of the multiplex PCR reads with MiXCR, one entry per CDR3 protein. The sample consists of around 1.1 million distinct CDR3 sequences, approximately 35% of them appearing once. V lost 6 bases, J lost 2 bases, and 11 bases lay in between. The CDR3 sequence is 14 residues long. Germline CDR1 and CDR2: LNHDA and SQIVND (reference sequence).

This rearrangement joins TRBV19 to TRBJ1-5, with D perhaps TRBD1 (6 bases). This TCR was recovered from an adult man with Graves' hyperthyroidism. The sample comprised peripheral blood or thyroid tissue (not recorded which). The CDR3 DNA is TGTGCCAGTAGGGACAGAACCGGCAATCAGCCCCAGCATTTT. Residues: CASRDRTGNQPQHF.